What follows describes a single T cell receptor beta chain. Its target is not known. This sample is part of a study of radiation and T cells in renal cell carcinoma. Study as a whole: Nephrectomy followed 15 Gy stereotactic body radiation by 4 weeks.

The CDR3 spans 16 residues. Germline V gene lookup returns CDR1 SGHAT and CDR2 FQDESV (reference sequence). V was shortened by 2 bases and J by 0 bases, with 8 bases between the two germline ends. Study results and limitations: From baseline, blood top tumor clonotypes peaked at 2 weeks post-radiation.

Clones were sequenced by immunoSEQ multiplex PCR, and TCRdb holds only the in-frame ones, with some missing. Among around 94,000 clones listed, 86% were seen once. The time point denotes: baseline pretreatment blood. Regarding treatment: 15 Gy SBRT to primary tumor, nephrectomy 4 weeks later. Clear cell pathology was present in this patient's renal cell carcinoma. This TCR derives from a man aged 45 to 65 with renal cell carcinoma. The sample was blood, taken from a patient whose treatment included radiotherapy and nephrectomy. The rearrangement links TRBV11-1 to TRBJ2-6; D not resolved. CDR3 nucleotides: TGTGCCAGCAGCTTATCGTTAGTCTCTGGGGCCAACGTCCTGACTTTC. The encoded protein is CASSLSLVSGANVLTF.